These 17 T cell receptor beta chains share one sample of origin, sequenced in a study of blood T cell repertoires in COVID-19. Some clones are missing from TCRdb's copy, which holds only in-frame ones; the method was immunoSEQ multiplex PCR. The data show about 120,000 clones, 80% to 90% seen once. Material for sequencing was peripheral blood. The source is a woman in her 70s with acute or convalescent COVID-19.

The chain combines TRBV10-3 with TRBJ1-3; 7 bases line up with TRBD1. Trimming took 3 bases from V and 2 from J; bases not matched to a gene: 1. CDR1 ENHRY and CDR2 SYGVKD come from the germline V gene. There are 14 residues in the CDR3. The CDR3 region is CAISEQGTGNTIYF. The CDR3 DNA is TGTGCCATCAGTGAACAGGGGACTGGAAACACCATATATTTT.

The chain joins TRBV2 to TRBJ2-3; unclear D gene. Germline-derived CDR1 and CDR2 are SNHLY and FYNNEI. The CDR3 is 15 residues long. The ends were cut back, 3 bases at V and 0 bases at J, with 10 bases in the middle. The CDR3 sequence: CASSDTWASTDTQYF. In DNA, the CDR3 is TGTGCCAGCAGTGACACTTGGGCTAGCACAGATACGCAGTATTTT. The variable domain in full, with the rest retrieved from reference TRBV2 and TRBJ2-3, is EPEVTQTPSHQVTQMGQEVILRCVPISNHLYFYWYRQILGQKVEFLVSFYNNEISEKSEIFDDQFSVERPDGSNFTLKIRSTKLEDSAMYFCASSDTWASTDTQYFGPGTRLTVL.

The rearrangement uses TRBV9 and TRBJ1-1; D may be TRBD1 (5 bases). This CDR3 contains 17 residues. Germline CDR1 and CDR2: SGDLS and YYNGEE. The V and J ends lost 0 bases and 5 bases respectively, with 20 bases between them. As DNA, the CDR3 is TGTGCCAGCAGCGTAGACCCCTATCTGAGCGGGGGGACTGAAGCTTTCTTT. Translating gives CASSVDPYLSGGTEAFF.

This chain links TRBV28 with TRBJ1-5; no clear D gene. Germline V CDR1 and CDR2: MDHEN, SYDVKM. The CDR3 contains 15 residues. Trimming left V 4 bases short and J 4 bases short, with 14 bases between. CDR3 sequence reads: CASSSGSEGNQPQHF. CDR3 DNA sequence: TGTGCCAGCAGTTCCGGGTCTGAAGGTAATCAGCCCCAGCATTTT.

The V and J genes are TRBV2 and TRBJ2-2; D is ambiguous. V dropped 0 bases and J dropped 3 bases, with 8 bases sitting between them. This CDR3 spans 15 amino acids. Per the germline V gene, CDR1 is SNHLY and CDR2 is FYNNEI. This chain's CDR3 is CASSEAVQYTGELFF. The DNA of the CDR3 is TGTGCCAGCAGTGAAGCGGTACAGTACACCGGGGAGCTGTTTTTT. Drawing the rest from reference TRBV2 and TRBJ2-2, the complete variable domain is EPEVTQTPSHQVTQMGQEVILRCVPISNHLYFYWYRQILGQKVEFLVSFYNNEISEKSEIFDDQFSVERPDGSNFTLKIRSTKLEDSAMYFCASSEAVQYTGELFFGEGSRLTVL.

This clone appeared a single time. The chain links TRBV5-1 to TRBJ1-4; 12 bases align to TRBD1. The CDR3 has 16 residues. Germline-derived CDR1 and CDR2 are SGHRS and YFSETQ. With 0 bases clipped from V and 7 bases from J, the junction kept 4 bases outside the gene matches. This CDR3 reads CASSLVGTGGVEKLFF. In DNA, the CDR3 is TGCGCCAGCAGCTTGGTGGGGACAGGGGGCGTTGAAAAACTGTTTTTT.

In its sample, this clone was seen once. The chain joins TRBV9 to TRBJ2-5, with 13 bases aligning to TRBD2. V gave up 0 bases and J gave up 8 bases; unmatched junction bases: 13. CDR1 and CDR2 (germline): SGDLS, YYNGEE. The CDR3 sequence is 18 residues long. CDR3 nucleotides: TGTGCCAGCAGCGTAGCTGGACTAGCGGGGGACCCGCTGATAACCCAGTACTTC. Amino acid sequence: CASSVAGLAGDPLITQYF.

The V and J genes are TRBV25-1 and TRBJ1-1; the D is unclear. The CDR3 spans 14 residues. With 5 bases removed from V and 1 base from J, the gap between germline ends came to 11 bases. Germline V lookup: CDR1 MGHDK, CDR2 SYGVNS. The CDR3: CASSREGWNTEAFF. Here the CDR3 DNA reads TGTGCCAGCAGTAGGGAGGGCTGGAACACTGAAGCTTTCTTT.

This clone has just one count. This sequence joins TRBV12-3 or TRBV12-4 and TRBJ1-1; D gene unclear. CDR3 length: 13 residues. V lost 5 bases, J lost 5 bases, and 12 bases lay in between. The CDR3 sequence: CASSKIPGTEAFF. The DNA of the CDR3 is TGTGCCAGCAGTAAAATACCGGGGACTGAAGCTTTCTTT.

This chain connects TRBV7-2 to TRBJ2-1, with 15 bases fitting TRBD2. Per germline, CDR1 SGHTA and CDR2 FQGNSA. V was pared by 6 bases and J by 9 bases, with 9 bases of the junction left unmatched. This CDR3 region has 16 residues. The CDR3 sequence is CASSSRTSGGAVEQFF. In DNA, the CDR3 is TGTGCCAGCAGTTCCAGGACTAGCGGGGGGGCCGTTGAGCAGTTCTTC.

This sequence joins TRBV2 and TRBJ1-6, with D uncertain. Trimming pared 8 bases from V and 9 bases from J, leaving 17 bases between. This CDR3 spans 14 amino acids. Germline loops: CDR1 SNHLY, CDR2 FYNNEI. CDR3 bases: TGTGCCAGCTCAAAGAGGGATCAAGGTTCACCCCTCCACTTT. Protein: CASSKRDQGSPLHF.

The rearrangement uses TRBV18 and TRBJ1-3, with 7 nucleotides matching TRBD1. The CDR3 contains 16 residues. The V gene's germline CDR1 is KGHSH and CDR2 LQKENI. The trim removed 3 bases at V and 0 bases at J, leaving 5 bases unmatched. For the CDR3, the DNA is TGTGCCAGCTCACCGGACTGGGACAGCTCTGGAAACACCATATATTTT. Translated, it gives CASSPDWDSSGNTIYF.

This chain links TRBV5-5 with TRBJ2-1; a weak D match, TRBD2 (5 bases). The CDR3 length is 16 residues. The germline V gene encodes CDR1 SGHKS and CDR2 YYEKEE (reference sequence). The ends were cut back, 4 bases at V and 0 bases at J, with 14 bases in the middle. The CDR3 spells CASSQRTGSSYNEQFF. The CDR3 DNA is TGTGCCAGCAGCCAACGGACGGGGAGCTCCTACAATGAGCAGTTCTTC.

The chain combines TRBV27 with TRBJ1-5; possible D gene TRBD1, 6 bases. CDR1 is MNHEY, CDR2 SMNVEV, per germline (reference sequence). There are 13 residues in the CDR3. Trimming took off 5 bases at V and 7 bases at J, with 12 bases between the two ends. This CDR3 is CASSEQGGQPQHF. CDR3 nucleotide sequence: TGTGCCAGCAGTGAACAGGGCGGACAGCCCCAGCATTTT.

The gene calls are TRBV10-3 and TRBJ1-2, with TRBD1 as a possible D gene (6 bases). The CDR3 is 15 residues long. Germline-derived CDR1 and CDR2 are ENHRY and SYGVKD. The V end was cut by 2 bases, the J end by 6 bases, with 16 bases between. Here the CDR3 reads CAISELGADLNGYTF. The CDR3 nucleotides are TGTGCCATCAGTGAGCTGGGGGCAGACCTTAATGGCTACACCTTC.

The rearrangement links TRBV15 to TRBJ2-7; D is ambiguous. CDR1 and CDR2 from the germline V gene are LNHNV and YYDKDF (reference sequence). The CDR3 loop spans 13 amino acids. Trimming took off 0 bases at V and 4 bases at J, with 7 bases between the two ends. CDR3 sequence (DNA): TGTGCCACCAGCAGAGATCCAGGATACGAGCAGTACTTC. Translating it yields CATSRDPGYEQYF.

This clone has only one observation. The chain carries TRBV7-9 and TRBJ2-7, with 8 positions matching TRBD1. V was clipped by 1 base and J by 4 bases; unmatched bases: 3. The CDR3 runs 14 residues. Germline-derived CDR1 and CDR2 are SEHNR and FQNEAQ (reference sequence). In DNA form, the CDR3 reads TGTGCCAGCAGCTTAGGGACAGGGATTTACGAGCAGTACTTC. It encodes CASSLGTGIYEQYF.